This paragraph covers one T cell receptor beta chain sequence. Via MiXCR, TCRdb re-called the RACE reads, giving one row per CDR3 protein. The table has about 130,000 distinct CDR3 sequences, approximately 9.5% seen once; the top ten hold roughly 1.8%. This record belongs to a study of human T cells and chemical hapten exposure. CDR1 and CDR2 (germline): SEHNR, FQNEAQ (reference sequence). The ends lost 2 bases at V and 7 bases at J; junction bases unmatched: 13. This CDR3 has 16 amino acids. Time point given: healthy volunteer bleed at 2 weeks. The starting material, unfractionated whole blood, was used for total RNA extraction.

This TCR was sampled from a male donor in good health. Some clones in this sample may be carry-over from other donors' samples. This chain links TRBV7-9 with TRBJ1-2; 7 bases align to TRBD1. Material: whole blood. The CDR3 loop reads CASSLMSDRVKGGYTF. As DNA, the CDR3 is TGTGCCAGCAGCTTAATGTCCGACAGGGTAAAGGGTGGCTACACCTTC.